These 9 T cell receptor beta chains share one sample of origin, sequenced in a study of blood T cell repertoires in COVID-19. Here immunoSEQ multiplex PCR was the method, and the copy in TCRdb shows in-frame clones only, minus some. The table has 150,000 to 200,000 clones, over 85% seen once. What was sequenced was peripheral blood. The origin of the receptors is a woman aged 50 to 60 with acute or convalescent COVID-19.

The genes are TRBV4-3 and TRBJ2-7, with 11 positions matching TRBD1. Per the germline V gene, CDR1 is LGHNA and CDR2 is YSLEER. This CDR3 is built from 17 residues. V dropped 0 bases and J dropped 0; count of bases not matched to a gene: 4. CDR3 region: CASSQDRGTGGSYEQYF. The CDR3 region has the DNA TGCGCCAGCAGCCAAGATAGGGGGACAGGGGGCTCCTACGAGCAGTACTTC.

The chain employs TRBV24-1 and TRBJ1-5; D not resolved. The V end lost 5 bases, the J end lost 4 bases, and 8 bases lay between the germline ends. The V gene's germline CDR1 is KGHDR and CDR2 SFDVKD. The CDR3 runs to 13 residues. CDR3 sequence reads: CATSASSNQPQHF. DNA for the CDR3: TGTGCCACCAGTGCCTCCAGTAATCAGCCCCAGCATTTT.

The chain joins TRBV11-3 to TRBJ1-3, with a weak D call TRBD1 (6 bases). This CDR3 spans 16 amino acids. In germline, CDR1 is SGHNT, CDR2 YENEEA. The germline V and J ends were trimmed by 5 bases and 0 bases, with 14 bases remaining between them. The CDR3 DNA reads as TGTGCCAGCAGCCCCGGGGGGGCGAGCTCTGGAAACACCATATATTTT. Translated: CASSPGGASSGNTIYF.

About this clone: Germline and junction disagree at one end, which may indicate a read error. The chain is built from TRBV7-6 and TRBJ1-6; a weak D match, TRBD1 (5 bases). The germline CDR1 and CDR2 sequences are SGHVS and FNYEAQ. The CDR3 is 15 amino acids. CDR3 DNA: TGTGCCACCAGCCCGGGGGGTCGCGGTAATTCACCCCTCCACTTT. Encoded protein: CATSPGGRGNSPLHF.

The chain carries TRBV2 and TRBJ2-7, with TRBD2 matching over 7 bases. The CDR3 has 17 amino acids. V lost 6 bases to trimming and J lost 9 bases; unmatched junction nucleotides: 23. The germline gives CDR1 SNHLY, CDR2 FYNNEI. The CDR3 DNA sequence: TGTGCCAGCAGCGATCCGCACGGGGAGGGAGCCAGCATCGGGCAGTACTTC. It translates to CASSDPHGEGASIGQYF.

In this sample, this clone turned up once. The chain carries TRBV28 and TRBJ1-1, with 9 bases identical to TRBD1. The CDR3 extends over 15 amino acids. J was trimmed by 6 bases and V by 4 bases; bases with no gene match: 9. Per the germline V gene, CDR1 is MDHEN and CDR2 is SYDVKM. This chain's CDR3 is CASSSEGQGKAEAFF. Written as DNA, the CDR3 is TGTGCCAGCAGTTCAGAGGGACAGGGAAAGGCTGAAGCTTTCTTT.

This chain connects TRBV19 to TRBJ1-6; 7 bases agree with TRBD1. The V and J ends lost 1 base and 6 bases, in that order; junction bases with no gene match: 0. Germline CDR1 LNHDA, CDR2 SQIVND (reference sequence). This CDR3 is built from 14 residues. CDR3 in DNA: TGTGCCAGTAGTATAGGACAGGGTAATTCACCCCTCCACTTT. As protein: CASSIGQGNSPLHF.

J is TRBJ1-2 and V is TRBV18; D not resolved. The CDR3 extends over 13 amino acids. Germline assignment: CDR1 KGHSH and CDR2 LQKENI. The V gene lost 2 bases and the J gene lost 5 bases, with 9 bases spanning the gap. In DNA form, the CDR3 reads TGTGCCAGCTCACCAGAGGAGAGATATGGCTACACCTTC. Amino acid sequence: CASSPEERYGYTF.

The chain carries TRBV28 and TRBJ1-2; D is unclear. The V and J ends lost 3 bases and 6 bases respectively, with 5 bases between them. The CDR3 is 11 amino acids. Germline V gene data show CDR1 as MDHEN and CDR2 as SYDVKM. CDR3 sequence (DNA): TGTGCCAGCAGTTTCCAGGATGGCTACACCTTC. This sequence encodes CASSFQDGYTF.